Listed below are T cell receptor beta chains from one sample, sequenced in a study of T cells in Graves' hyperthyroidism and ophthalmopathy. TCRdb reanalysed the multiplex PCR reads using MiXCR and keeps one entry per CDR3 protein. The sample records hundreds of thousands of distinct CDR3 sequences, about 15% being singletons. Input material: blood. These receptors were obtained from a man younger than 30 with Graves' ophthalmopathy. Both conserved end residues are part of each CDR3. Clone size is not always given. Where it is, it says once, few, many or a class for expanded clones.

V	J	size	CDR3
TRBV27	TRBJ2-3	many	CASRGQGWTDTQYF
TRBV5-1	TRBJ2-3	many	CASSLGQRGGTDTQYF
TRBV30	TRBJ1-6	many	CAWSVEGDNSPLHF
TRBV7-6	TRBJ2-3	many	CASSLNPAAITQYF
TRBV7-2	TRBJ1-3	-	CASSLVIAEGNTIYF
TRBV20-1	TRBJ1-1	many	CSARDLHSSNTEAFF
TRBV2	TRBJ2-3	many	CASSVRAGGSTDTQYF
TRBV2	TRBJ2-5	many	CARSGQTQETQYF
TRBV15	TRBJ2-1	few	CATSRDWDFNEQFF
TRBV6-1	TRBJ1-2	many	CASSAGTGRGGYTF
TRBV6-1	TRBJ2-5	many	CASSRQAGETQYF
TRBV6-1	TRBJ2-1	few	CASTASSYNEQFF
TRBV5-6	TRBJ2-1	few	CASSFLGQVYNEQFF
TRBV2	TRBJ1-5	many	CASSTGGMDQPQHF
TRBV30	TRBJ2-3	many	CAWSVGGRTQYF
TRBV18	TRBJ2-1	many	CASSPPKDYVEQFF
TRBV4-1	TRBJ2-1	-	CASSKKEGIYNEQFF
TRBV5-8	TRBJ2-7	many	CASSLAGGRAYEQYF
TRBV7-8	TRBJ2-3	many	CASSPRTGPRWSTDTQYF
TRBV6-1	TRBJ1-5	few	CASSLDRYGNQPQHF
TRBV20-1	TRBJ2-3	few	CSAQLAGGRDTQYF
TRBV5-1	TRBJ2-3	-	CASSLGPSGRHTDTQYF
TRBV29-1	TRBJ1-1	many	CSVTGGGGTNTEAFF